Listed here is a single TCR beta chain. V was shortened by 1 base and J by 8 bases, with 12 bases between the two germline ends. Germline V gene sequence: CDR1 MNHEY, CDR2 SMNVEV (reference sequence). The CDR3 length is 14 residues. This sample stems from a study of blood T cell repertoires in COVID-19. Study-level information: Sources were T cells, B-cell-depleted T cells, or PBMCs; the material itself was cDNA or gDNA.

The table came from immunoSEQ multiplex PCR; TCRdb's copy has only in-frame clones and leaves some out. This table has approximately 290,000 clones, more than 65% appearing once. The chain uses TRBV27 and TRBJ2-1, with D possibly matching TRBD1 (6 bases). The TCR sequence derives from a person aged 65 to 85 with COVID-19, enrolled during active disease. Material for sequencing was peripheral blood. For the CDR3, the DNA is TGTGCCAGCAGTTTATTTACAGGGTGGCATGAGCAGTTCTTC. Protein sequence: CASSLFTGWHEQFF.